A single T cell receptor (beta chain) is shown here with its context. Its antigen remains unidentified. The V gene end was trimmed by 2 bases and the J gene end by 3 bases; junction bases not matched to a gene: 4. CDR3 length: 14 amino acids. Germline loops: CDR1 MDHEN, CDR2 SYDVKM. FACS was used to enrich TEMRA cells, whereas the CD8+ and CD4+ T cells were obtained by negative isolation. These data come from a study of CD8 T cells in Susac syndrome. Reverse transcription used roughly 0.5 to 1 ug RNA and random hexamers. The amplification used immunoSEQ multiplex PCR on TCR beta CDR3; it spanned 54 Vbeta and 13 Jbeta. One entry per CDR3 protein, called by TCRdb with MiXCR from the immunoSEQ multiplex PCR reads. The sample records 100,000 to 150,000 distinct CDR3 sequences, 94% being singletons. Study observations and caveats: Regarding the TCR sequencing and HLA analysis, the study admitted that a relatively small number of individuals were involved.

Sequenced input: CD4+ T cells from PBMCs. The receptor's source is a human donor in good health. The J gene is TRBJ2-7, the V gene TRBV28, with 7 positions matching TRBD1. In DNA, the CDR3 is TGTGCCAGCAGTTTAAAGGGGACAGTCTACGAGCAGTACTTC. Translating it yields CASSLKGTVYEQYF.